The present T cell receptor (beta chain) was sequenced within a study of T cell responses to AZD1222 COVID-19 vaccine. Overall study findings and caveats: Females made up more of the donors, who were largely white British, and clonal diversity may have come out too low. Epitopes outside B.1.351 and B.1.1.7 mutated regions reportedly drew nearly half of spike TCRs. Spike-specific TCR repertoires showed rising breadth and depth after two AZD1222 doses.

Using immunoSEQ multiplex PCR, the repertoire was profiled, and TCRdb retains in-frame clones only, with some absent. The sample lists 120,000 or so clones, 65% to 90% occurring once. Regarding this clone: Its antigen is not identified.

The sequence came from an adult who received the AZD1222 COVID-19 vaccine. The sequenced sample was peripheral blood, obtained 28 days after the second AZD1222 dose.

The CDR3 sequence is CASSLRATDTQYF. The CDR3 DNA sequence: TGTGCCAGCAGTTTACGGGCAACAGATACGCAGTATTTT. The V call is TRBV12-3 or TRBV12-4, the J call TRBJ2-3; the D is unclear. This CDR3 spans 13 amino acids. V was clipped by 2 bases and J by 3 bases, with 6 bases between them.